This T cell receptor (beta chain) was found in a study of identical twins (dated by TCRdb to the mid-2010s). Looking at the study overall: TCR alpha and beta repertoires from monozygotic twins, unrelated adults of various ages and cord blood were deep-sequenced to test whether fetal clonotypes persist. To rule out contamination, the twin experiments were replicated at different times with different library preparation protocols.

As to this clonotype: Its antigen is currently not known. Per-base quality was not reported, and no clone a single base away is much larger than it.

Only healthy Caucasian donors were included. The twin cohort comprised three pairs of female monozygotic twins, all aged about 18 to 29 years. RNA for TCR libraries was isolated from peripheral blood mononuclear cells. General conclusions and limits of the study: Excess twin sharing in beta out-of-frame sequences was weaker because fewer shared sequences lowered the signal-to-noise ratio. Fewer insertions were carried by abundant cord blood beta clonotypes, a similar but weaker trend appeared in young adult naive repertoires, and no such trend appeared in memory repertoires. Compared with coincidental sharing between unrelated individuals, an excess of low generation-probability sequences was observed among out-of-frame TCR alpha sequences shared between twins. Invariant T cells such as MAIT and iNKT could partly confound zero-insertion analyses, although diverse VJ usage argued against such confounding for most clonotypes. Because the same donors could not be followed over many years, the conclusions depended on cross-sectional statistical analysis. In monozygotic twins, recombination models systematically underestimated out-of-frame TCR alpha sharing, but the models matched the sharing seen between unrelated individuals.

The library came from 5' RACE. The sequencer listed for this sample is Illumina HiSeq 2000. A universal primer binding site was introduced by template switching, and a unique molecular identifier was present in the final cDNA, enabling accurate counting of TCR cDNA molecules. First-strand cDNA for TCR alpha and beta chains was synthesized from specific primers in the conserved constant-segment region. Each cDNA library was double barcoded, with a SMART-Mk sample barcode plus Illumina barcodes, to control for contamination. TruSeq adapter sequences, together with Illumina sample barcodes, were added in two successive PCR steps. The TCR alpha and beta cDNA libraries were sequenced on the Illumina HiSeq platform using custom primers. Per the authors' processing: Unique molecular identifiers were extracted from raw reads with MiGEC, and CDR3 positions were determined with MiXCR. For each individual, recombination models were inferred using an EM algorithm with the repgenHMM and IGoR tools. Shared clonotype analysis was performed with the tcR package in R, normalizing sharing by the product of cloneset sizes. Out-of-frame nonproductive sequences were analyzed to study raw recombination free of thymic and clonal selection effects. TCRdb trimmed the raw reads at Q25, called clones with MiXCR and kept productive beta chains. Under each unique CDR3 protein, matching rows form one entry showing the most common genes and DNA. It is TCRdb's table, rather than the study itself, that gives the V and J calls and clone size. Here the sample has over 600,000 distinct CDR3 sequences; about 20% occur a single time. The ten largest clonotypes hold 4% to 5.5% of the sample.

These same data were also listed under a study on T cells expressing NK-cell markers. The second study reports: Roughly 8 donors provided sorted CD3+CD56+NKG2C+, CD3+CD56+NKG2C- and CD3+CD56-NKG2C+ T-cell subsets, whose TCR beta-chain repertoires were profiled. Of the eight sequenced donors, seven were found to be HCMV-seropositive and one was found to be HCMV-seronegative. In several experiments an anti-gammadeltaTCR antibody was added to restrict sorting to alphabetaTCR-expressing T cells. In about 6 donors, the dominant CD3+CD56+NKG2C+ clonotypes were found to rank among the top 10 CD8+ clonotypes and to make up about 1.0-8% of CD8+ T cells. Those dominant clonotypes were again the most abundant among CD3+CD56-NKG2C+ cells in several donors, at about 28.3-65%. It remained unclear whether the expanded NKG2C-expressing T cell clones were specific for HCMV antigens. The study sequenced eight donors, all healthy volunteers chosen at random: three men and five women. To determine HCMV serostatus, a commercial ELISA kit was used to detect HCMV-specific IgG in serum. For several donors, unsorted PBMC were also used to sequence bulk peripheral blood T-cell repertoires. MIGEC handled demultiplexing of the reads and grouping by UMI, while MiTCR was used to assemble and quantify clonotypes. Only TCR cDNA sequences supported by at least two reads were kept to exclude erroneous sequences. The tcR package was used for downstream repertoire analysis, and clonotypes were matched across fractions by CDR3 nucleotide sequence plus V segment. VDJmatch was used to annotate antigen specificity against VDJdb, with one amino acid substitution in CDR3 allowed.

The sample comprised PBMCs. The receptor comes from a woman between 18 and 29 years old in good health.

The CDR3 region has the sequence CSVVHQAGVSYNEQFF. The sequenced DNA: TGCAGCGTTGTTCATCAGGCGGGGGTCTCCTACAATGAGCAGTTCTTC. Rearrangement joined TRBV29-1 to TRBJ2-1; 7 central nucleotides agree with TRBD2. CDR1 and CDR2 are read off the germline V gene as SQVTM and ANQGSEA. The CDR3 runs 16 amino acids, cysteine and phenylalanine included. CDR3 DNA only is kept here, 48 bases in frame from base 1. V ends up 4 bases short and J 0 bases short, with an unmatched junction base count of 9.